This TCR beta chain appears in the sequencing data of a study of T cell responses to AZD1222 COVID-19 vaccine. The study, taken as a whole, reports: The span of vaccine-associated CD4 TCRs extended across spike, with dominance at 160-218 and 743-854.

Notes on this clone: Antigen specificity is unknown.

V was clipped by 4 bases and J by 4 bases; unmatched bases: 2. The germline V gene encodes CDR1 SGHRS and CDR2 YFSETQ. The CDR3 is made up of 15 amino acids. Some clones are missing from TCRdb's copy, which holds only in-frame ones; the method was immunoSEQ multiplex PCR. This table holds about 150,000 clones, roughly 92% found once. The sample here was peripheral blood, taken on day 0 of AZD1222 vaccination. J is TRBJ2-5 and V is TRBV5-1, with TRBD2 identical over 15 bases. The origin of this receptor is an adult in good health. CDR3 nucleotides: TGCGCCAGCAGCCCGGGACTAGCGGGAGGAGAGACCCAGTACTTC. It codes for CASSPGLAGGETQYF.